Below are 8 T cell receptor beta chains sequenced from a single sample in a study of blood T cell repertoires in COVID-19. Using immunoSEQ multiplex PCR, the repertoire was profiled, and TCRdb retains in-frame clones only, with some absent. Of about 240,000 clones in the sample, more than 70% were seen once. Input material: peripheral blood. The source of these receptors is an elderly man with acute or convalescent COVID-19.

V and J are TRBV6-2 or TRBV6-3 and TRBJ1-1, with D possibly matching TRBD1 (6 bases). The V gene lost 2 bases and the J gene lost 11 bases, with 15 bases spanning the gap. Germline V gene sequence: CDR1 MNHEY, CDR2 SVGEGT. CDR3 length: 13 amino acids. CDR3 loop: CASSYQTDRYAFF. CDR3 nucleotide sequence: TGTGCCAGCAGTTACCAAACTGACAGGTACGCTTTCTTT.

This clone has a single count. The chain employs TRBV28 and TRBJ2-1, with unresolved D. Germline loops: CDR1 MDHEN, CDR2 SYDVKM. The CDR3 totals 15 residues. Trimming removed 3 bases from V and 0 bases from J, with 9 bases in between. CDR3 region: CASSFSPGSYNEQFF. In DNA form, the CDR3 reads TGTGCCAGCAGTTTTTCCCCAGGCTCCTACAATGAGCAGTTCTTC.

The chain carries TRBV3-1 (or the pseudogene TRBV3-2) and TRBJ2-3; D is uncertain. Trimming removed 8 bases at V and 10 bases at J, with 13 bases between. The germline gives CDR1 LGHDT, CDR2 YNNKEL (reference sequence). This CDR3 is built from 11 residues. This CDR3 is CASVQGSAQYF. CDR3 nucleotide sequence: TGTGCCAGCGTCCAAGGTTCTGCGCAGTATTTT.

The chain joins TRBV4-2 to TRBJ2-2, with D possibly being TRBD1 (6 bases). Germline lookup yields CDR1 LGHNA and CDR2 YNFKEQ. The CDR3 has 18 amino acids. Trimming shortened V by 0 bases and J by 0 bases, and 14 bases separated the two germline ends. This chain's CDR3 is CASSQDPPQGTNTGELFF. DNA for the CDR3: TGTGCCAGCAGCCAAGATCCCCCCCAGGGGACGAACACCGGGGAGCTGTTTTTT.

This clone has just one count. This chain links TRBV7-2 with TRBJ1-1; D gene unclear. V was clipped by 1 base and J by 6 bases, with 12 bases between them. This CDR3 is built from 14 residues. Germline V gene lookup returns CDR1 SGHTA and CDR2 FQGNSA. The DNA of the CDR3 is TGTGCCAGCAGCTTAGTATTTAGTGTGGCTGAAGCTTTCTTT. It translates to CASSLVFSVAEAFF.

The chain combines TRBV4-3 with TRBJ1-2; D remains ambiguous. The CDR3 extends over 14 amino acids. Germline V gene data show CDR1 as LGHNA and CDR2 as YSLEER. V gave up 1 base and J gave up 8 bases, with 14 bases separating them. CDR3: CASSQGLGGLGYTF. The DNA for the CDR3 is TGCGCCAGCAGCCAAGGCCTGGGAGGGTTGGGCTACACCTTC.

V gene TRBV5-1 combines with J gene TRBJ1-1; 7 bases map to TRBD1. Germline assignment: CDR1 SGHRS and CDR2 YFSETQ. The junction had 4 bases not matched to a gene; V was cut back by 1 base and J by 1 base. The CDR3 is made up of 15 amino acids. The CDR3 DNA reads as TGCGCCAGCAGCTTGTCACAGGGGCCGAACACTGAAGCTTTCTTT. This encodes CASSLSQGPNTEAFF.

This sequence joins TRBV6-5 and TRBJ2-7; D ambiguous. The CDR3 contains 12 residues. Between the trimmed V and J ends, which lost 6 bases and 0 bases, there was a span of 6 bases. Germline V CDR1 and CDR2: MNHEY, SVGAGI. The CDR3 reads CASSFSSYEQYF. In DNA, the CDR3 is TGTGCCAGCAGCTTTAGCTCCTACGAGCAGTACTTC.